Below are 31 T cell receptor beta chains sequenced from a single sample in a study of shared clonotypes between healthy human individuals. Assay used: immunoSEQ multiplex PCR; TCRdb lists only in-frame clones, some missing. The table has some 2,100,000 clones, approximately 94% seen once. Sequenced sample: naive CD4+ T cells sorted from blood. Subset given: CD45RA+ positively selected. The source is a young man in good health.

A remark on this clone: Other nucleotide sequences in the sample specify the same CDR3. V gene TRBV7-9 combines with J gene TRBJ1-1; D ambiguous. CDR1 SEHNR and CDR2 FQNEAQ come from the germline V gene (reference sequence). The germline V and J ends were trimmed by 1 base and 1 base, with 7 bases remaining between them. The CDR3 spans 14 residues. The CDR3 protein is CASSLGSQNTEAFF. The DNA of the CDR3 is TGTGCCAGCAGCTTAGGATCCCAGAACACTGAAGCTTTCTTT.

The rearrangement joins TRBV5-8 to TRBJ1-2, with D possibly matching TRBD1 (5 bases). The V gene's germline CDR1 is SGHTS and CDR2 YDEGEE. This CDR3 contains 14 residues. The V gene lost 4 bases and the J gene lost 4 bases, with 14 bases spanning the gap. Here the CDR3 DNA reads TGTGCCAGCAGCCCACAGGCTACTTTCTATGGCTACACCTTC. As protein: CASSPQATFYGYTF. Complete variable domain (other parts from reference TRBV5-8 and TRBJ1-2): EAGVTQSPTHLIKTRGQQATLRCSPISGHTSVYWYQQALGLGLQFLLWYDEGEERNRGNFPPRFSGRQFPNYSSELNVNALELEDSALYLCASSPQATFYGYTFGSGTRLTVV.

The CDR3 DNA sequence: TGTGCCTGGAGTGTACCCCAGCAGGGGGCATCTTACGAGCAGTACTTC. Translated: CAWSVPQQGASYEQYF. V usage is TRBV30 and J usage is TRBJ2-7; TRBD1 aligns across 8 bases. This CDR3 has 16 residues. CDR1 is GTSNPN, CDR2 SVGIG, per germline (reference sequence). Unmatched junction bases numbered 11, after V lost 0 bases and J lost 4 bases.

The V gene is TRBV10-3, the J gene TRBJ2-3; D remains ambiguous. The germline V gene has CDR1 ENHRY and CDR2 SYGVKD. Trimming stripped 6 bases from V and 2 bases from J, with 18 bases between. This CDR3 contains 16 residues. CDR3 in amino acids: CAIRPRPYQDTDTQYF. Here the CDR3 DNA reads TGTGCCATCAGACCTAGGCCCTATCAGGACACAGATACGCAGTATTTT.

As concerns this clone: Other DNA sequences from this sample encode an identical CDR3 as well. The J gene is TRBJ1-4, the V gene TRBV6-1, with D unresolved. The V and J ends lost 5 bases and 0 bases respectively, with 10 bases between them. From germline, CDR1 is MNHNS and CDR2 SASEGT. The CDR3 has 15 residues. This CDR3 reads CASSFNAATNEKLFF. In nucleotides, the CDR3 is TGTGCCAGCAGTTTCAATGCTGCAACTAATGAAAAACTGTTTTTT.

Worth noting for this clone: The same CDR3 can be traced to other DNA sequences in this sample. The DNA of the CDR3 is TGCGCCAGCAGCTTCGGCACCTCCTACGAGCAGTACTTC. Its translation: CASSFGTSYEQYF. This chain links TRBV5-1 with TRBJ2-7; D is unclear. V dropped 2 bases and J dropped 0 bases, with 6 bases sitting between them. CDR1 is SGHRS, CDR2 YFSETQ, per germline. The CDR3 loop spans 13 amino acids.

This clone was counted a few times. This sequence joins TRBV6-6 and TRBJ2-5; the D is unclear. The CDR3 is 13 amino acids. CDR1 is MNHNY, CDR2 SVGAGI, per germline (reference sequence). V was trimmed by 7 bases and J by 5 bases, leaving 14 bases between them. This chain's CDR3 is CASTLPPAETQYF. DNA for the CDR3: TGTGCCAGCACCTTGCCCCCCGCCGAGACCCAGTACTTC.

This chain uses TRBV2 with TRBJ1-1, with a tentative D call TRBD1 (5 bases). Germline CDR1 and CDR2: SNHLY and FYNNEI. CDR3 length: 13 residues. The V end lost 11 bases, the J end lost 3 bases, and 16 bases lay between the germline ends. CDR3 sequence (DNA): TGTGCCTCTTTCGAGGGGTGGGACACTGAAGCTTTCTTT. Translating it yields CASFEGWDTEAFF.

The V call is TRBV5-1, the J call TRBJ2-3; 9 nucleotides agree with TRBD2. This CDR3 has 17 residues. Germline CDR1 and CDR2: SGHRS and YFSETQ. Unmatched junction bases numbered 10, after V lost 0 bases and J lost 5 bases. CDR3: CASSLEVSGSQIDTQYF. The CDR3 nucleotides are TGCGCCAGCAGCTTGGAAGTTAGCGGGAGTCAGATAGATACGCAGTATTTT. The variable domain in full, completed from reference TRBV5-1 and TRBJ2-3, reads KAGVTQTPRYLIKTRGQQVTLSCSPISGHRSVSWYQQTPGQGLQFLFEYFSETQRNKGNFPGRFSGRQFSNSRSEMNVSTLELGDSALYLCASSLEVSGSQIDTQYFGPGTRLTVL.

V is TRBV20-1 and J is TRBJ1-2; D ambiguous. Germline-derived CDR1 and CDR2 are DFQATT and SNEGSKA (reference sequence). Trimming cost V 5 bases and J 6 bases, with 7 bases left between them. The CDR3 spans 10 residues. The CDR3: CSAGRDGYTF. CDR3 sequence (DNA): TGCAGTGCTGGGCGAGATGGCTACACCTTC.

V usage is TRBV6-5 and J usage is TRBJ1-1, with D unresolved. The germline V gene encodes CDR1 MNHEY and CDR2 SVGAGI. The CDR3 spans 14 residues. The V gene lost 2 bases and the J gene lost 1 base, with 8 bases spanning the gap. The CDR3 loop is CASSYGHQNTEAFF. DNA for the CDR3: TGTGCCAGCAGTTACGGCCACCAGAACACTGAAGCTTTCTTT.

The chain combines TRBV5-1 with TRBJ2-5, with TRBD1 matching 7 bases. V was clipped by 0 bases and J by 4 bases; unmatched bases: 9. The CDR3 covers 16 residues. The germline CDR1 and CDR2 sequences are SGHRS and YFSETQ. In nucleotides, the CDR3 is TGCGCCAGCAGCTTGGGGTATGACAGGGCCATAGAGACCCAGTACTTC. Amino acid sequence: CASSLGYDRAIETQYF.

V is TRBV7-2 and J is TRBJ2-1, with TRBD2 matching over 14 bases. The CDR3 has 13 amino acids. Germline CDR1 and CDR2: SGHTA and FQGNSA. In nucleotides, the CDR3 is TGTGCAGGGGGACTAGCGGGAGACAATGAGCAGTTCTTC. Residues: CAGGLAGDNEQFF.

V is TRBV7-2 and J is TRBJ2-7; 8 positions agree with TRBD2. CDR3 length equals 15 residues. The ends lost 5 bases at V and 1 base at J; junction bases unmatched: 7. Per the germline V gene, CDR1 is SGHTA and CDR2 is FQGNSA. The CDR3 sequence: CASSLSGKLSYEQYF. The CDR3 DNA reads TGTGCCAGCAGCCTTAGCGGGAAACTTTCCTACGAGCAGTACTTC.

The chain has TRBV2 and TRBJ1-4; 9 bases agree with TRBD1. Looked up from germline, CDR1 is SNHLY and CDR2 is FYNNEI. This CDR3 is 18 amino acids long. Trimming at V came to 5 bases and at J to 8 bases, leaving 18 bases not matched to a gene. CDR3 sequence (DNA): TGTGCCAGCAGTCGCGAGGGACAGGGAGGGAGCAAAGAAGAAAAACTGTTTTTT. Protein sequence: CASSREGQGGSKEEKLFF. Full variable domain (rest looked up from reference TRBV2 and TRBJ1-4): EPEVTQTPSHQVTQMGQEVILRCVPISNHLYFYWYRQILGQKVEFLVSFYNNEISEKSEIFDDQFSVERPDGSNFTLKIRSTKLEDSAMYFCASSREGQGGSKEEKLFFGSGTQLSVL.

The chain links TRBV19 to TRBJ2-5, with D possibly being TRBD1 (5 bases). V was pared by 4 bases and J by 2 bases, with 17 bases between. The germline CDR1 and CDR2 sequences are LNHDA and SQIVND (reference sequence). CDR3 size: 16 residues. CDR3 region: CASSNQQGKVQETQYF. In nucleotides, the CDR3 is TGTGCCAGTAGTAATCAGCAGGGTAAAGTTCAAGAGACCCAGTACTTC.

This clone has just one count. In DNA, the CDR3 is TGTGCCAGCAGTCCTTGGCCGGCTTATAATTCACCCCTCCACTTT. It encodes CASSPWPAYNSPLHF. The rearrangement uses TRBV28 and TRBJ1-6; D is ambiguous. The CDR3 is 15 residues long. CDR1 and CDR2 from the germline V gene are MDHEN and SYDVKM. The V and J ends lost 5 bases and 4 bases respectively, with 12 bases between them. The full variable domain, its missing parts supplied by reference TRBV28 and TRBJ1-6, is DVKVTQSSRYLVKRTGEKVFLECVQDMDHENMFWYRQDPGLGLRLIYFSYDVKMKEKGDIPEGYSVSREKKERFSLILESASTNQTSMYLCASSPWPAYNSPLHFGNGTRLTVT.

The V gene is TRBV2, the J gene TRBJ2-3, with unresolved D. The germline V gene has CDR1 SNHLY and CDR2 FYNNEI. Trimming cost V 8 bases and J 4 bases, with 10 bases left between them. The CDR3 totals 12 residues. Here the CDR3 reads CASAASPDTQYF. The CDR3 nucleotides are TGTGCCAGCGCGGCCTCCCCAGATACGCAGTATTTT.

The chain couples TRBV7-8 to TRBJ2-1; D gene unclear. Trimming shortened V by 1 base and J by 7 bases, and 8 bases separated the two germline ends. Germline V CDR1 and CDR2: SGHVS, FQNEAQ. The CDR3 is 13 residues long. CDR3 residues: CASSLGVGNEQFF. The CDR3 nucleotides are TGTGCCAGCAGCTTAGGCGTCGGTAATGAGCAGTTCTTC.

The chain links TRBV4-3 to TRBJ2-3; D is perhaps TRBD1 (5 bases). Germline V gene lookup returns CDR1 LGHNA and CDR2 YSLEER. This CDR3 comprises 15 residues. Trimming took 3 bases from V and 4 from J, leaving 14 bases between them. CDR3 protein: CASSQTERGADTQYF. The CDR3 DNA follows: TGCGCCAGCAGCCAGACGGAAAGGGGCGCAGATACGCAGTATTTT.

With respect to this clone: Other DNA sequences in this sample translate to the same CDR3. This chain joins TRBV2 and TRBJ2-7, with D perhaps matching TRBD1 (6 bases). Germline CDR1 is SNHLY and CDR2 is FYNNEI. CDR3 length equals 12 residues. The ends were cut back, 8 bases at V and 0 bases at J, with 8 bases in the middle. The CDR3 nucleotides are TGTGCCAGCCGGGACAACTCCTACGAGCAGTACTTC. Its protein product is CASRDNSYEQYF.

Note on this clone: Other nucleotide sequences in the sample specify the same CDR3. The rearrangement uses TRBV18 and TRBJ2-5, with D unresolved. The CDR3 contains 13 residues. V dropped 3 bases and J dropped 2 bases, with 7 bases sitting between them. Germline loops: CDR1 KGHSH, CDR2 LQKENI. CDR3 nucleotides: TGTGCCAGCTCACCCAACCTTCAAGAGACCCAGTACTTC. Its translation is CASSPNLQETQYF.

Only one count was recorded for this clone. The chain couples TRBV15 to TRBJ2-4, with D possibly matching TRBD2 (5 bases). The germline V gene has CDR1 LNHNV and CDR2 YYDKDF (reference sequence). The CDR3 sequence is 12 residues long. V lost 1 base, J lost 13 bases, and 11 bases lay in between. CDR3 amino acids: CATSRAAGQQYF. DNA of the CDR3: TGTGCCACCAGCAGAGCGGCGGGCCAGCAGTACTTC.

This clone showed up just once. Here the CDR3 DNA reads TGTGCCAGCAGTATTAGCCCGGGAGAGGCCTACGAGCAGTACTTC. Translated: CASSISPGEAYEQYF. V gene TRBV7-2 combines with J gene TRBJ2-7, with D perhaps matching TRBD2 (6 bases). The V and J ends lost 6 bases and 2 bases respectively, with 17 bases between them. This CDR3 contains 15 residues. CDR1 and CDR2 from the germline V gene are SGHTA and FQGNSA.

The rearrangement uses TRBV6-1 and TRBJ2-2; TRBD1 is a possible D gene (6 bases). The ends were cut back, 10 bases at V and 4 bases at J, with 13 bases in the middle. The CDR3 is 13 amino acids. Looked up from germline, CDR1 is MNHNS and CDR2 is SASEGT. CDR3: CATRQVVTGELFF. The CDR3 nucleotides are TGTGCCACTAGACAGGTGGTCACCGGGGAGCTGTTTTTT.

On this clone itself: This CDR3 is also generated by other DNA sequences in the sample. The chain recombines TRBV6-5 with TRBJ1-3; the D gene is possibly TRBD1 (5 bases). The germline V and J ends were trimmed by 6 bases and 0 bases, with 12 bases remaining between them. The CDR3 has 15 residues. The germline CDR1 and CDR2 sequences are MNHEY and SVGAGI. The CDR3 coding sequence is TGTGCCAGCAGGCGGGGACTTACCTCTGGAAACACCATATATTTT. Protein product: CASRRGLTSGNTIYF.

The chain couples TRBV10-3 to TRBJ1-1; TRBD1 matches at 11 bases. This CDR3 comprises 14 residues. V trimming: 6 bases; J trimming: 6 bases; junction bases outside the gene matches: 6. Germline assignment: CDR1 ENHRY and CDR2 SYGVKD. CDR3 region: CAISPGQGVSEAFF. In DNA, the CDR3 is TGTGCCATCAGCCCGGGACAGGGGGTTTCTGAAGCTTTCTTT.

Concerning this clone: Within the sample, other DNA sequences also encode this same CDR3. The chain uses TRBV18 and TRBJ2-7; perhaps TRBD2 as D (5 bases). This CDR3 is 13 amino acids long. The V end was cut by 3 bases, the J end by 4 bases, with 10 bases between. Germline-derived CDR1 and CDR2 are KGHSH and LQKENI. CDR3 DNA: TGTGCCAGCTCACCTGGGAGTGGTTACGAGCAGTACTTC. Translating it yields CASSPGSGYEQYF. Combining the CDR3 with reference TRBV18 and TRBJ2-7 gives the whole variable domain NAGVMQNPRHLVRRRGQEARLRCSPMKGHSHVYWYRQLPEEGLKFMVYLQKENIIDESGMPKERFSAEFPKEGPSILRIQQVVRGDSAAYFCASSPGSGYEQYFGPGTRLTVT.

Turning to this clone: This sample also contains other DNA sequences that code for the same CDR3. The chain joins TRBV4-1 to TRBJ2-3; TRBD2 matches at 8 bases. Trimming took 4 bases from V and 1 from J; bases not matched to a gene: 4. Germline V CDR1 and CDR2: MGHRA, YSYEKL. The CDR3 runs 15 residues. In nucleotides, the CDR3 is TGCGCCAGCAGCCGAGGACTAGCTGGCACAGATACGCAGTATTTT. Its protein product is CASSRGLAGTDTQYF.

A remark on this clone: The sample has other DNA sequences that encode this CDR3 too. The chain links TRBV2 to TRBJ1-6; TRBD1 matches 8 bases. The CDR3 runs 14 residues. Trimming removed 4 bases from V and 10 bases from J; junction bases left unmatched: 6. Germline values: CDR1 SNHLY, CDR2 FYNNEI. The CDR3 reads CASSADRGGSPLHF. The CDR3 region has the DNA TGTGCCAGCAGTGCTGACAGGGGCGGGTCACCCCTCCACTTT.

This rearrangement joins TRBV15 to TRBJ2-1, with TRBD2 matching 7 bases. The junction had 4 bases not matched to a gene; V was cut back by 3 bases and J by 2 bases. This CDR3 is built from 15 residues. Per the germline V gene, CDR1 is LNHNV and CDR2 is YYDKDF (reference sequence). CDR3 bases: TGTGCCACCAGCAGGAGCGGGAACGCCTACAATGAGCAGTTCTTC. Translated: CATSRSGNAYNEQFF.